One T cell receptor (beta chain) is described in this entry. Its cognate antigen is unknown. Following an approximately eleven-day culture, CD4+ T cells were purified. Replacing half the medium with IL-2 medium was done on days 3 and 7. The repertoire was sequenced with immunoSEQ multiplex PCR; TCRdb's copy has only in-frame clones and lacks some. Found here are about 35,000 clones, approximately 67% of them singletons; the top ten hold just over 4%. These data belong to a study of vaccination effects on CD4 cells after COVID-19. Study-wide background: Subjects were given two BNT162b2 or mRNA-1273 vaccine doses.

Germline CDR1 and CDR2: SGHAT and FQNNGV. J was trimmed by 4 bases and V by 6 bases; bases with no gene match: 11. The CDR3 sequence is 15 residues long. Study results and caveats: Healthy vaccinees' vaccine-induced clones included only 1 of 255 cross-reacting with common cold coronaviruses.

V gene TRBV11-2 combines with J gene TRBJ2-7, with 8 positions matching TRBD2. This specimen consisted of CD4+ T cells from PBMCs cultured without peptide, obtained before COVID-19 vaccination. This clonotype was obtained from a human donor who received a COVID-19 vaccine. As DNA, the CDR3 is TGTGCCAGCAGTACCCTTAGCGGGAAAAGGTACGAGCAGTACTTC. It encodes CASSTLSGKRYEQYF.